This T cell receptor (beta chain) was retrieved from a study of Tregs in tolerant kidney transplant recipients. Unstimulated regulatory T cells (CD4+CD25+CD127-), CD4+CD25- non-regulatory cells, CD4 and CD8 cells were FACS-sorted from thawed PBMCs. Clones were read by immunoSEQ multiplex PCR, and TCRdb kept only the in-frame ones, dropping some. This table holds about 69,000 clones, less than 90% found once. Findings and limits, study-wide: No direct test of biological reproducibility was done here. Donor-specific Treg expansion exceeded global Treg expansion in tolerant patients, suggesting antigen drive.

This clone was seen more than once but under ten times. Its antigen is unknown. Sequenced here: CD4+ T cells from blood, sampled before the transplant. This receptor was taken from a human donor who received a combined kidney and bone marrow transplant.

The CDR3, as DNA: TGCAGCGTTGAGCACAGGAGTGGAAACACCATATATTTT. Translating gives CSVEHRSGNTIYF. The chain recombines TRBV29-1 with TRBJ1-3; D is perhaps TRBD1 (5 bases). CDR3 length equals 13 residues. The V gene lost 3 bases and the J gene lost 3 bases, with 9 bases spanning the gap. Germline values: CDR1 SQVTM, CDR2 ANQGSEA.